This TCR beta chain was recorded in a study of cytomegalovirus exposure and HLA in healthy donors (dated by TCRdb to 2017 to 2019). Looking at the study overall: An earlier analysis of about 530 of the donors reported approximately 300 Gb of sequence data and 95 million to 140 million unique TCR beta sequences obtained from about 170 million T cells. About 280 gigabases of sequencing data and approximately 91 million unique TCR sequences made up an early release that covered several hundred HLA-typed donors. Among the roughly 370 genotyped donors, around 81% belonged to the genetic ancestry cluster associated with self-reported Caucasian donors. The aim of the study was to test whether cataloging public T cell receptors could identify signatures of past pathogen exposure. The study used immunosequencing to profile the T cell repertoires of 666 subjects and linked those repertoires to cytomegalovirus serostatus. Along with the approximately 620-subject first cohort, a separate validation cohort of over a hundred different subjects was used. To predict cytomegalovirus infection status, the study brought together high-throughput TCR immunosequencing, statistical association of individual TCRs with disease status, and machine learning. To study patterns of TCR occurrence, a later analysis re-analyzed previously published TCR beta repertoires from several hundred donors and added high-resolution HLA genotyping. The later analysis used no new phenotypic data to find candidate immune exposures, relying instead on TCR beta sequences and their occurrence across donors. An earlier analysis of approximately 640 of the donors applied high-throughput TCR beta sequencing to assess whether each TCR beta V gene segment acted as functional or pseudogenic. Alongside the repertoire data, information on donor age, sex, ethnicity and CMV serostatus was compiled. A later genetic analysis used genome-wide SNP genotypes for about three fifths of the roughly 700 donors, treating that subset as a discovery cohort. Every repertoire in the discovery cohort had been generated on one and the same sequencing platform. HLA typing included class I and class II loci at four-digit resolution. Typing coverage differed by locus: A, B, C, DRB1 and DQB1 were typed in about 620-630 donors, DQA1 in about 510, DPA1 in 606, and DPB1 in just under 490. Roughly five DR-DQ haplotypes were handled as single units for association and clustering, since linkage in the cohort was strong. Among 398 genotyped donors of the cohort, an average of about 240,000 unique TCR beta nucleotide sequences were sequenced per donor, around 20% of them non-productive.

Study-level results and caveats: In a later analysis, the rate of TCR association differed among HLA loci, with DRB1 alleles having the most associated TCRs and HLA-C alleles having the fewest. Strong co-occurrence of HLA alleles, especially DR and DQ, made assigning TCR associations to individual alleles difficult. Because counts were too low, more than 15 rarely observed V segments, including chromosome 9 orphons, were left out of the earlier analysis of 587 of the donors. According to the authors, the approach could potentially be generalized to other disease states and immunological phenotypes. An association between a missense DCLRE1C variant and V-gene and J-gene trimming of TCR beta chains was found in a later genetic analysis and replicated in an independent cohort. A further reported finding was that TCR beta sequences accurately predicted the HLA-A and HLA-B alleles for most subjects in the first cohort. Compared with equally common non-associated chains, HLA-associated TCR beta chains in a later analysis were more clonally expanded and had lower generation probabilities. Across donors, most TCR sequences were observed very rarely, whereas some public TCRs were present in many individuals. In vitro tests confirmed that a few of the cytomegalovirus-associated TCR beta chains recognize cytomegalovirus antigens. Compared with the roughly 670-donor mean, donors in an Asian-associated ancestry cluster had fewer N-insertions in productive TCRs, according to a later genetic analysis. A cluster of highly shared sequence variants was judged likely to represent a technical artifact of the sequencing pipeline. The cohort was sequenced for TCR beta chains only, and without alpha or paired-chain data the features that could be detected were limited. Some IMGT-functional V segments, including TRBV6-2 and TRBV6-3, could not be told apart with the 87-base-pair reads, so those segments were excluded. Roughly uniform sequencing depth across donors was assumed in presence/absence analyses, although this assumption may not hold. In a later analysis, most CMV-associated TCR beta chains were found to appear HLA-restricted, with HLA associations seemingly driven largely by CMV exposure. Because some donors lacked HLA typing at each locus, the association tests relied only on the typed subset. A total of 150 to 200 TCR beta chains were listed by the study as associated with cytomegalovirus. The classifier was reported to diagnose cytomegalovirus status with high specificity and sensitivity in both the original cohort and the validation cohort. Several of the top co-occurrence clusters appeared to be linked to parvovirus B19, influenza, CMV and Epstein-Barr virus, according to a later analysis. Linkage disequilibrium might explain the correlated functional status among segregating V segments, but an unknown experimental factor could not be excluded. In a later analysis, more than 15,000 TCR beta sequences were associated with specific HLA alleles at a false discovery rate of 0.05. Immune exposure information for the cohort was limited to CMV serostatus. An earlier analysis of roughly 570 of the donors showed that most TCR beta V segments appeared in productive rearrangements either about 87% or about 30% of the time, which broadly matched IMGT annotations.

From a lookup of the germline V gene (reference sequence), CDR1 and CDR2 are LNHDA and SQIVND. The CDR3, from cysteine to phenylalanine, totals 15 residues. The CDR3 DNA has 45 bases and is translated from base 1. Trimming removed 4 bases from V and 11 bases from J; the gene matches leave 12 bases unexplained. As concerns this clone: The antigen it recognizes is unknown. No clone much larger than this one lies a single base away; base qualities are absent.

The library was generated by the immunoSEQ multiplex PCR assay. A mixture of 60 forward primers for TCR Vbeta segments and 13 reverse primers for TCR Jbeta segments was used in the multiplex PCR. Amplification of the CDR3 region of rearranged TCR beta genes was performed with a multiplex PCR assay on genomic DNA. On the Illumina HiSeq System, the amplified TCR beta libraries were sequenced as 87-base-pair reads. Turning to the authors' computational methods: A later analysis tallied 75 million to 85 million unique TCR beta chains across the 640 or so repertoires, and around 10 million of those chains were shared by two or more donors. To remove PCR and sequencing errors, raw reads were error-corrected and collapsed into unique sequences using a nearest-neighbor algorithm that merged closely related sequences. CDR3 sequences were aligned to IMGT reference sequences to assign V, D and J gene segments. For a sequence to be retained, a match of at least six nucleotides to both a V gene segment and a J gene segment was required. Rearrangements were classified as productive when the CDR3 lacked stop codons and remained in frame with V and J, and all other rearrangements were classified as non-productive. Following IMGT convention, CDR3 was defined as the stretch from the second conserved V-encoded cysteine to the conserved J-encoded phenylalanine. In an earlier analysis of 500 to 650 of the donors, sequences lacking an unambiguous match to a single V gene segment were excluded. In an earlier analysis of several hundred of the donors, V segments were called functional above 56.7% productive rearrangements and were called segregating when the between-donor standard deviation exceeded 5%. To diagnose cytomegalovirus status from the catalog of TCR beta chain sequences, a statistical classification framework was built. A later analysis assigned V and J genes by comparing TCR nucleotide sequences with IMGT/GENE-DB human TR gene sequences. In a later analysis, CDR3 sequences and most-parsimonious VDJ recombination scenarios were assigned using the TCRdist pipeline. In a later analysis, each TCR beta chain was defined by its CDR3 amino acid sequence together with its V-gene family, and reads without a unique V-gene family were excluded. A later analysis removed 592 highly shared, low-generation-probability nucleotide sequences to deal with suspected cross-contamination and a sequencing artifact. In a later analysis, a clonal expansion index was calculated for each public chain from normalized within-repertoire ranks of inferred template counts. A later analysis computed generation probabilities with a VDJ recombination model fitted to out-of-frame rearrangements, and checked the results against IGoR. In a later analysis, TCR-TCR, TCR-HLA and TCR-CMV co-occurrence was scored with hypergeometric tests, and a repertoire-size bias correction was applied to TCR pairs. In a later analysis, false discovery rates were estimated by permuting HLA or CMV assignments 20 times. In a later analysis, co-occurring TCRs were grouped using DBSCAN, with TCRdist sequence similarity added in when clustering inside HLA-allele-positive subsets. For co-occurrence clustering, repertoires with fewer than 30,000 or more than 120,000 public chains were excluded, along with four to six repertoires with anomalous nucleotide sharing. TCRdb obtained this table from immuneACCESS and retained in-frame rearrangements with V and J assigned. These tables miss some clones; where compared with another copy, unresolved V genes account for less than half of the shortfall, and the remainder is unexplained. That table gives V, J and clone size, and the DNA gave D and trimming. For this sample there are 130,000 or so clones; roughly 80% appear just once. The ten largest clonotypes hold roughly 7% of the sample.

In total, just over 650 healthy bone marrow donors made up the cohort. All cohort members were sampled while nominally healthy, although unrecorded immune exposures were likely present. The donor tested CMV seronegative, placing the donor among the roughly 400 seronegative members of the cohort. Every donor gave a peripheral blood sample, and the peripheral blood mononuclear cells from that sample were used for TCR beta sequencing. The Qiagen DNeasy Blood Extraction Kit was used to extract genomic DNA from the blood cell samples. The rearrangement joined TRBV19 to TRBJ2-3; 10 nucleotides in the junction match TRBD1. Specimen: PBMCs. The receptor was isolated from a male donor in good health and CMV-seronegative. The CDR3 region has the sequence CASSNRQGAQGVQYF. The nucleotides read TGTGCCAGTAGTAACCGACAGGGGGCTCAGGGTGTGCAGTATTTT.